The 26 T cell receptor beta chains below all came from one sample that was sequenced in a study of shared clonotypes between healthy human individuals. Naive CD8 cells were CD45RO-negative, positively selected for CCR7, excluding terminally differentiated effector memory CD45RA+ cells. The data were produced by immunoSEQ multiplex PCR, yet TCRdb's version contains in-frame clones alone and is incomplete. This sample has some 2 million clones, with about 95% found just once. Sequencing used naive CD8+ T cells sorted from blood. The receptor set was obtained from a young man in good health.

The chain employs TRBV6-5 and TRBJ2-7, with 10 bases lining up with TRBD1. The CDR3 has 15 residues. CDR1 and CDR2 (germline): MNHEY, SVGAGI. J lost 1 base, V lost 4 bases, and 4 bases had no gene match. CDR3 in DNA: TGTGCCAGCAGTTCGGACAGGGGGTATTCCTACGAGCAGTACTTC. It codes for CASSSDRGYSYEQYF.

J is TRBJ2-7 and V is TRBV6-5, with TRBD1 identical over 10 bases. This CDR3 has 15 amino acids. Germline CDR1 MNHEY, CDR2 SVGAGI. Trimming at V came to 4 bases and at J to 4 bases, leaving 7 bases not matched to a gene. CDR3 nucleotide sequence: TGTGCCAGCAGTTCCCGACAGGGGGCCGTGTACGAGCAGTACTTC. Translating gives CASSSRQGAVYEQYF.

A single count supports this clone. V is TRBV5-1 and J is TRBJ1-6; D is undetermined. In germline, CDR1 is SGHRS, CDR2 YFSETQ. The CDR3 covers 13 residues. Trimming shortened V by 5 bases and J by 13 bases, and 16 bases separated the two germline ends. The CDR3 reads CASRVGVVSPLHF. CDR3 bases: TGCGCCAGCAGGGTCGGGGTCGTTTCTCCCCTCCACTTT.

For the CDR3, the DNA is TGTGCCAGCAGCTTTTCCGAGCAGTACTTC. It encodes CASSFSEQYF. The chain couples TRBV5-8 to TRBJ2-7; D call uncertain. The CDR3 runs 10 residues. Looked up from germline, CDR1 is SGHTS and CDR2 is YDEGEE. V was clipped by 2 bases and J by 6 bases, with 3 bases between them.

The chain joins TRBV2 to TRBJ2-1, with 8 bases that match TRBD2. Germline CDR1 and CDR2: SNHLY and FYNNEI. The CDR3 is 14 residues long. Trimming cost V 8 bases and J 7 bases; bases outside gene matches: 10. This chain's CDR3 is CASSSLAGQNEQFF. CDR3 sequence (DNA): TGTGCCAGCTCGTCGCTAGCGGGTCAAAATGAGCAGTTCTTC.

V gene TRBV30 combines with J gene TRBJ2-5; D uncertain. The CDR3 runs to 11 residues. The V and J ends lost 0 bases and 4 bases respectively, with 3 bases between them. Germline CDR1 is GTSNPN and CDR2 is SVGIG (reference sequence). In DNA, the CDR3 is TGTGCCTGGAGTGTAACAGAGACCCAGTACTTC. This sequence encodes CAWSVTETQYF.

The chain links TRBV6-5 to TRBJ2-3; weak D call: TRBD2 (6 bases). V lost 7 bases and J 0 bases, leaving 14 bases between the germline ends. The germline CDR1 and CDR2 sequences are MNHEY and SVGAGI. The CDR3 consists of 15 residues. This chain's CDR3 is CASTLSSGSTDTQYF. The CDR3, as DNA: TGTGCCAGCACCCTGTCAAGCGGGAGCACAGATACGCAGTATTTT.

The chain joins TRBV9 to TRBJ1-2, with a weak D call TRBD1 (5 bases). Trimming took 0 bases from V and 5 from J, leaving 8 bases between them. The length of the CDR3 is 13 residues. Germline V gene data show CDR1 as SGDLS and CDR2 as YYNGEE. The CDR3 sequence is CASSVAEGYGYTF. In nucleotides, the CDR3 is TGTGCCAGCAGCGTAGCGGAGGGGTATGGCTACACCTTC.

In nucleotides, the CDR3 is TGTGCCAGCAGCTGGGACGGACAGGCCGATGGCTACACCTTC. It codes for CASSWDGQADGYTF. The chain links TRBV7-9 to TRBJ1-2, with 7 bases lining up with TRBD1. Germline V gene lookup returns CDR1 SEHNR and CDR2 FQNEAQ (reference sequence). Losses at the gene ends were 4 bases for V and 6 bases for J; bases not matched to a gene: 8. The CDR3 has 14 residues. Supplemented by reference TRBV7-9 and TRBJ1-2, the full variable domain reads DTGVSQNPRHKITKRGQNVTFRCDPISEHNRLYWYRQTLGQGPEFLTYFQNEAQLEKSRLLSDRFSAERPKGSFSTLEIQRTEQGDSAMYLCASSWDGQADGYTFGSGTRLTVV.

The chain links TRBV5-1 to TRBJ2-5; TRBD2 is a possible D gene (5 bases). The J call could be wrong; TRBJ2-7 is a better fit for the DNA end. This CDR3 comprises 13 residues. Germline CDR1 is SGHRS and CDR2 is YFSETQ. CDR3 in amino acids: CASSTGNSYEQYF. The CDR3, as DNA: TGCGCCAGCAGCACGGGAAACTCCTACGAGCAGTACTTC.

This clone was observed a single time. The chain links TRBV28 to TRBJ1-5; no definite D call. The germline V gene has CDR1 MDHEN and CDR2 SYDVKM. The CDR3 has 14 residues. V was trimmed by 8 bases and J by 7 bases, leaving 18 bases between them. The CDR3 here is CASGPLEGLQPQHF. The DNA for the CDR3 is TGTGCCAGCGGGCCTCTAGAAGGTTTACAGCCCCAGCATTTT. The entire variable domain, with the rest obtained from reference TRBV28 and TRBJ1-5, is as follows: DVKVTQSSRYLVKRTGEKVFLECVQDMDHENMFWYRQDPGLGLRLIYFSYDVKMKEKGDIPEGYSVSREKKERFSLILESASTNQTSMYLCASGPLEGLQPQHFGDGTRLSIL.

J is TRBJ2-7 and V is TRBV19, with 10 bases lining up with TRBD1. The trim removed 5 bases at V and 4 bases at J, leaving 8 bases unmatched. Germline V CDR1 and CDR2: LNHDA, SQIVND (reference sequence). The CDR3 has 15 residues. The CDR3: CASSSHDRGLYEQYF. CDR3 sequence (DNA): TGTGCCAGTAGTTCCCATGACAGGGGGCTATACGAGCAGTACTTC.

V gene TRBV27 combines with J gene TRBJ2-2; D gene ambiguous. V gave up 6 bases and J gave up 5 bases, with 10 bases separating them. CDR1 MNHEY and CDR2 SMNVEV come from the germline V gene (reference sequence). The CDR3 totals 13 residues. CDR3 residues: CASSRLGTGELFF. The CDR3 DNA reads TGTGCCAGCAGCCGTCTGGGTACCGGGGAGCTGTTTTTT.

The chain couples TRBV7-2 to TRBJ2-1, with TRBD1 matching 9 bases. Germline lookup yields CDR1 SGHTA and CDR2 FQGNSA. V was clipped by 1 base and J by 2 bases; unmatched bases: 3. CDR3 size: 16 residues. In DNA form, the CDR3 reads TGTGCCAGCAGCTTAGACGGGACAGGGACCTACAATGAGCAGTTCTTC. As protein: CASSLDGTGTYNEQFF. Variable domain in full (rest from reference TRBV7-2 and TRBJ2-1): GAGVSQSPSNKVTEKGKDVELRCDPISGHTALYWYRQSLGQGLEFLIYFQGNSAPDKSGLPSDRFSAERTGGSVSTLTIQRTQQEDSAVYLCASSLDGTGTYNEQFFGPGTRLTVL.

The V and J genes are TRBV5-1 and TRBJ2-5; no clear D gene. CDR1 and CDR2 (germline): SGHRS, YFSETQ. Trimming removed 0 bases from V and 1 base from J, with 10 bases in between. CDR3 size: 15 residues. CDR3 bases: TGCGCCAGCAGCTTGGTATTAGAGCCCCAAGAGACCCAGTACTTC. This encodes CASSLVLEPQETQYF.

The V gene is TRBV27, the J gene TRBJ2-7; 7 bases agree with TRBD1. Losses at the gene ends were 2 bases for V and 1 base for J; bases not matched to a gene: 5. This CDR3 comprises 15 residues. Germline V gene data show CDR1 as MNHEY and CDR2 as SMNVEV (reference sequence). DNA for the CDR3: TGTGCCAGCAGTTTAAAGGGACAGACATCCTACGAGCAGTACTTC. Its protein product is CASSLKGQTSYEQYF.

With respect to this clone: The sample holds other DNA sequences that translate to the same CDR3. This chain links TRBV5-1 with TRBJ1-1; D uncertain. This CDR3 spans 13 amino acids. Germline assignment: CDR1 SGHRS and CDR2 YFSETQ. V shed 0 bases and J shed 4 bases, with 7 bases lying between them. This chain's CDR3 is CASSLDGGTEAFF. The DNA of the CDR3 is TGCGCCAGCAGCTTGGACGGAGGCACTGAAGCTTTCTTT.

Written as DNA, the CDR3 is TGTGCCAGCAGTGAAGAATGGGACAGGTTATCCTACGAGCAGTACTTC. Translating it yields CASSEEWDRLSYEQYF. The chain carries TRBV2 and TRBJ2-7; 8 bases align to TRBD1. The CDR3 is 16 residues long. The junction had 6 bases not matched to a gene; V was cut back by 1 base and J by 1 base. Germline V CDR1 and CDR2: SNHLY, FYNNEI.

The rearrangement joins TRBV4-2 to TRBJ1-5, with D hard to call. Germline V CDR1 and CDR2: LGHNA, YNFKEQ. Trimming shortened V by 2 bases and J by 10 bases, and 12 bases separated the two germline ends. CDR3 size: 13 residues. Here the CDR3 DNA reads TGTGCCAGCAGCCAATATGGTTCTGAACCCCAGCATTTT. As protein: CASSQYGSEPQHF.

This clone has only one observation. The chain joins TRBV27 to TRBJ1-2; 9 bases are shared with TRBD1. Germline-derived CDR1 and CDR2 are MNHEY and SMNVEV (reference sequence). The CDR3 is 18 amino acids. V gave up 2 bases and J gave up 0 bases; unmatched junction bases: 10. Written as DNA, the CDR3 is TGTGCCAGCAGTTTAAGTGCGGGACAGGGACCTTCTAACTATGGCTACACCTTC. As protein: CASSLSAGQGPSNYGYTF.

Regarding this clone: The same CDR3 can be traced to other DNA sequences in this sample. The chain is built from TRBV4-1 and TRBJ2-1; no firm D call. The CDR3 runs to 11 residues. Germline CDR1 MGHRA, CDR2 YSYEKL. Trimming removed 1 base from V and 10 bases from J, with 5 bases in between. The CDR3 region has the DNA TGCGCCAGCAGCCAAGGTTTGGAGCAGTTCTTC. Its protein product is CASSQGLEQFF.

This clone was detected once. The rearrangement joins TRBV6-1 to TRBJ2-7; D is possibly TRBD1 (6 bases). Germline V gene lookup returns CDR1 MNHNS and CDR2 SASEGT. This CDR3 region has 14 residues. Trimming stripped 4 bases from V and 4 bases from J, with 14 bases between. The DNA for the CDR3 is TGTGCCAGCAGTGTACAGGGTGAGCGGTACGAGCAGTACTTC. As protein: CASSVQGERYEQYF.

The rearrangement links TRBV6-5 to TRBJ2-3; D is unresolved. V was trimmed by 2 bases and J by 3 bases, leaving 9 bases between them. This CDR3 has 14 amino acids. CDR1 is MNHEY, CDR2 SVGAGI, per germline. In nucleotides, the CDR3 is TGTGCCAGCAGTTACGAGTGGGGAACAGATACGCAGTATTTT. Protein: CASSYEWGTDTQYF.

The rearrangement joins TRBV6-1 to TRBJ1-5; D unclear. The germline gives CDR1 MNHNS, CDR2 SASEGT. This CDR3 comprises 14 residues. Deletions cut 0 bases from V and 9 bases from J, with 12 bases between. DNA of the CDR3: TGTGCCAGCAGTGAAGCCCCAGGCGATCTGCCCCAGCATTTT. Its translation is CASSEAPGDLPQHF.

The rearrangement links TRBV6-5 to TRBJ2-7; TRBD1 aligns across 7 bases. In germline, CDR1 is MNHEY, CDR2 SVGAGI. With 0 bases clipped from V and 2 bases from J, the junction kept 7 bases outside the gene matches. The length of the CDR3 is 16 residues. The CDR3 DNA sequence: TGTGCCAGCAGTTACTCGGTCACAGGGGCGGCCTACGAGCAGTACTTC. Protein: CASSYSVTGAAYEQYF.

The V call is TRBV2, the J call TRBJ2-3, with 7 bases fitting TRBD2. Germline trimming cut 6 bases from V and 2 bases from J; bases unmatched to any gene: 2. CDR3 length: 13 amino acids. CDR1 SNHLY and CDR2 FYNNEI come from the germline V gene. The CDR3 spells CASRAGDTDTQYF. Here the CDR3 DNA reads TGTGCCAGCAGGGCGGGGGACACAGATACGCAGTATTTT.